Presented here are 14 T cell receptor beta chains from one specimen sequenced in a study of radiation and T cells in renal cell carcinoma. The sample's time point: baseline pretreatment blood. Treatment meaning: 15 Gy SBRT to primary tumor, nephrectomy 4 weeks later. Generated by immunoSEQ multiplex PCR, the TCRdb table keeps only in-frame clones and is missing some. The data contain about 150,000 clones, over 75% of them singletons. Sample: blood, taken from a patient whose treatment included radiotherapy and nephrectomy. The receptors shown here come from a woman aged 50 to 60 with renal cell carcinoma.

The chain has TRBV18 and TRBJ1-2; 8 bases are a match to TRBD1. V was clipped by 2 bases and J by 6 bases; unmatched bases: 5. Per germline, CDR1 KGHSH and CDR2 LQKENI. CDR3 length equals 14 residues. The CDR3 DNA is TGTGCCAGCTCACCAATCGGGACAGGCGATGGCTACACCTTC. This translates into CASSPIGTGDGYTF.

This clone was counted a single time. The chain employs TRBV6-1 and TRBJ2-1; no clear D. Trimming stripped 6 bases from V and 5 bases from J, with 2 bases between. CDR3 length: 10 amino acids. Germline V gene data show CDR1 as MNHNS and CDR2 as SASEGT. The CDR3 DNA reads as TGTGCCAGCAGAAACAATGAGCAGTTCTTC. As protein: CASRNNEQFF.

The chain couples TRBV7-2 to TRBJ2-7, with TRBD1 identical over 10 bases. The CDR3 has 14 residues. Germline loops: CDR1 SGHTA, CDR2 FQGNSA. V shed 0 bases and J 7 bases; nucleotides not matched to a gene: 3. CDR3 coding DNA: TGTGCCAGCAGCTTAGCCGGACAGGGGGGGGAGCAGTACTTC. It translates to CASSLAGQGGEQYF. The full variable domain, rest sourced from reference TRBV7-2 and TRBJ2-7, is GAGVSQSPSNKVTEKGKDVELRCDPISGHTALYWYRQSLGQGLEFLIYFQGNSAPDKSGLPSDRFSAERTGGSVSTLTIQRTQQEDSAVYLCASSLAGQGGEQYFGPGTRLTVT.

The chain recombines TRBV7-9 with TRBJ1-5; TRBD1 is a possible D gene (6 bases). Trimming took 5 bases from V and 4 from J, leaving 12 bases between them. Looked up from germline, CDR1 is SEHNR and CDR2 is FQNEAQ (reference sequence). The CDR3 runs to 14 residues. CDR3 in DNA: TGTGCCAGCAGCATTCAGGGGAGGAATCAGCCCCAGCATTTT. This codes for CASSIQGRNQPQHF.

The chain combines TRBV2 with TRBJ2-3; D perhaps matches TRBD1 (5 bases). The V end lost 7 bases, the J end lost 1 base, and 12 bases lay between the germline ends. CDR1 is SNHLY and CDR2 is FYNNEI in the germline V gene. The CDR3 is 14 residues long. CDR3 in DNA: TGTGCCAGCATAAAGGGGCCTGGCACAGATACGCAGTATTTT. It yields the protein CASIKGPGTDTQYF.

This clone was observed a few times. This chain links TRBV5-1 with TRBJ2-2; maybe TRBD1 (5 bases). Germline V gene data show CDR1 as SGHRS and CDR2 as YFSETQ. The V end was cut by 0 bases, the J end by 11 bases, with 11 bases between. CDR3 size: 13 residues. Here the CDR3 reads CASSLAGHVELFF. CDR3 DNA sequence: TGCGCCAGCAGCTTGGCAGGACATGTCGAGCTGTTTTTT. Using reference TRBV5-1 and TRBJ2-2 for the parts outside the CDR3, the full variable domain is KAGVTQTPRYLIKTRGQQVTLSCSPISGHRSVSWYQQTPGQGLQFLFEYFSETQRNKGNFPGRFSGRQFSNSRSEMNVSTLELGDSALYLCASSLAGHVELFFGEGSRLTVL.

The rearrangement links TRBV28 to TRBJ1-1, with D unresolved. V dropped 2 bases and J dropped 1 base, with 14 bases sitting between them. Germline CDR1 is MDHEN and CDR2 is SYDVKM. The CDR3 runs 16 residues. CDR3 DNA: TGTGCCAGCAGTTTAAGTCGCAGTCCCTCGAACACTGAAGCTTTCTTT. This gives the protein CASSLSRSPSNTEAFF. The full variable domain, completed using reference TRBV28 and TRBJ1-1, is DVKVTQSSRYLVKRTGEKVFLECVQDMDHENMFWYRQDPGLGLRLIYFSYDVKMKEKGDIPEGYSVSREKKERFSLILESASTNQTSMYLCASSLSRSPSNTEAFFGQGTRLTVV.

V usage is TRBV2 and J usage is TRBJ2-7, with 10 bases identical to TRBD1. The CDR3 totals 15 residues. Germline V gives CDR1 SNHLY, CDR2 FYNNEI. J was trimmed by 3 bases and V by 6 bases; bases with no gene match: 8. The CDR3 bases are TGTGCCAGCAGAAGGGACAGGGGACTAAACTACGAGCAGTACTTC. It encodes CASRRDRGLNYEQYF.

The genes are TRBV6-1 and TRBJ1-2, with 7 bases aligning to TRBD1. Germline V gives CDR1 MNHNS, CDR2 SASEGT. V was clipped by 1 base and J by 2 bases; unmatched bases: 1. The CDR3 has 14 residues. The CDR3: CASSEDRGNYGYTF. DNA for the CDR3: TGTGCCAGCAGTGAAGACAGGGGAAACTATGGCTACACCTTC.

This chain connects TRBV18 to TRBJ1-1, with 7 positions matching TRBD1. The CDR3 sequence is 13 residues long. V shed 4 bases, J shed 6 bases, and the junction held 5 bases outside the gene matches. Germline CDR1 and CDR2: KGHSH and LQKENI. The CDR3 nucleotides read TGTGCCAGCTCACTCCAGGGGGTGCCTGAAGCTTTCTTT. This gives the protein CASSLQGVPEAFF. Full variable domain (missing parts from reference TRBV18 and TRBJ1-1): NAGVMQNPRHLVRRRGQEARLRCSPMKGHSHVYWYRQLPEEGLKFMVYLQKENIIDESGMPKERFSAEFPKEGPSILRIQQVVRGDSAAYFCASSLQGVPEAFFGQGTRLTVV.

The V gene is TRBV6-6, the J gene TRBJ2-2; 12 nucleotides match TRBD2. The CDR3 is 16 amino acids. The V segment lost 5 bases and the J segment 3 bases; nucleotides outside the gene matches: 4. Germline assignment: CDR1 MNHNY and CDR2 SVGAGI (reference sequence). CDR3 residues: CASSRRLAGDTGELFF. The DNA for the CDR3 is TGTGCCAGCAGTCGACGACTAGCGGGGGACACCGGGGAGCTGTTTTTT.

The chain employs TRBV11-2 and TRBJ2-3; D not certain. The CDR3 is 13 amino acids. CDR1 is SGHAT, CDR2 FQNNGV, per germline. Trimming removed 1 base at V and 4 bases at J, with 6 bases between. The CDR3 here is CASSLGGADTQYF. CDR3 in DNA: TGTGCCAGCAGCTTAGGTGGCGCAGATACGCAGTATTTT.

For the CDR3, the DNA is TGTGCCAGCAGCTCGAGCCAGAACACTGAAGCTTTCTTT. This gives the protein CASSSSQNTEAFF. This chain joins TRBV7-6 and TRBJ1-1, with D uncertain. The ends were cut back, 4 bases at V and 1 base at J, with 7 bases in the middle. Germline CDR1 SGHVS, CDR2 FNYEAQ. This CDR3 spans 13 amino acids. Using reference TRBV7-6 and TRBJ1-1 for the parts outside the CDR3, the full variable domain is GAGVSQSPRYKVTKRGQDVALRCDPISGHVSLYWYRQALGQGPEFLTYFNYEAQQDKSGLPNDRFSAERPEGSISTLTIQRTEQRDSAMYRCASSSSQNTEAFFGQGTRLTVV.

This chain joins TRBV6-8 and TRBJ2-7; D remains unclear. Trimming stripped 6 bases from V and 5 bases from J, with 5 bases between. CDR1 and CDR2 from the germline V gene are MNHGY and SAAAGT. This CDR3 is 10 amino acids long. CDR3 nucleotide sequence: TGTGCCAGCAGGCCCAACGAGCAGTACTTC. Amino acids: CASRPNEQYF.